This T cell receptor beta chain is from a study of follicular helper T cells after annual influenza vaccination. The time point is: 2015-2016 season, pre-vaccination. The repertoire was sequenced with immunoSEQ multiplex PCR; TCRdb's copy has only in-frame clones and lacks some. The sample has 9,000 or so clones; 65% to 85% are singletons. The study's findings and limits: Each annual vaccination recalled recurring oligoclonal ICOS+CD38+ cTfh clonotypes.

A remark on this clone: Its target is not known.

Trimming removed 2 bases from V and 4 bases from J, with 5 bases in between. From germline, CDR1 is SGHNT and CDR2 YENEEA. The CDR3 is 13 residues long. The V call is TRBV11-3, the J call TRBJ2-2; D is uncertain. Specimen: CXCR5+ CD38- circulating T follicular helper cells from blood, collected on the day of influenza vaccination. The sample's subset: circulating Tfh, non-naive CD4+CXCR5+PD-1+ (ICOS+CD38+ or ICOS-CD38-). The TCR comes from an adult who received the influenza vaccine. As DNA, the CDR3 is TGTGCCAGCAGCTTAATCGGCACCGGGGAGCTGTTTTTT. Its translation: CASSLIGTGELFF.